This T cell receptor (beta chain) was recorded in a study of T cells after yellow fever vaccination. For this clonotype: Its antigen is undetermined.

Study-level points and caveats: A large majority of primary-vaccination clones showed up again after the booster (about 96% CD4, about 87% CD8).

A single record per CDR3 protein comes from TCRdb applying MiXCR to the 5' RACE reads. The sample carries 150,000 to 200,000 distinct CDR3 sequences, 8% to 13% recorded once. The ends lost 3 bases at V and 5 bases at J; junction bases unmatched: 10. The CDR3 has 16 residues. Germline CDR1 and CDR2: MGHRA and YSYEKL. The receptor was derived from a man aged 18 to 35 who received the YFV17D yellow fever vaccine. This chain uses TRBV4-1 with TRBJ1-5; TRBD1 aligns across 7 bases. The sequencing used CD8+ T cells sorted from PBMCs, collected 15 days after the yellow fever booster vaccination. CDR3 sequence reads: CASSHGPGTAYQPQHF. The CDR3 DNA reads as TGCGCCAGCAGCCATGGTCCCGGGACAGCCTATCAGCCCCAGCATTTT.